This TCR beta chain originates from a study of glioma-infiltrating T cells. Study context: Glioma patients had dexamethasone for six or fewer days before surgery.

The CDR3 length is 15 residues. The junction had 5 bases not matched to a gene; V was cut back by 4 bases and J by 1 base. The germline V gene encodes CDR1 SEHNR and CDR2 FQNEAQ (reference sequence). Points from the study as a whole: Non-neoplastic patients had below-expected tissue-blood divergence, while all gliomas exceeded expectation. Signature shared blood CDR3 motifs were enriched in low-divergence and depleted in high-divergence patients.

Remarks on this clonotype: Its specificity is unknown.

TCR alpha and beta CDR3 regions were amplified from RNA using iRepertoire nested multiplex PCR. MiXCR, applied by TCRdb to the multiplex PCR reads, yields one record per CDR3 protein. The table shows around 350,000 distinct CDR3 sequences, with around 38% occurring only once. Sequenced material: glioma tissue, nonneoplastic brain tissue, or PBMCs (not recorded which). V gene TRBV7-9 combines with J gene TRBJ1-2, with 8 bases aligning to TRBD1. This receptor was identified in a human donor with low-grade glioma or glioblastoma, undergoing nonglioma brain surgery, or in good health (not recorded which). The chain's CDR3 is CASSYAGGDNYGYTF. CDR3 DNA sequence: TGTGCCAGCAGCTACGCAGGGGGCGATAACTATGGCTACACCTTC.